The entry below describes one T cell receptor beta chain. Profiled with immunoSEQ multiplex PCR; TCRdb holds only in-frame clones, not every one. The sample carries roughly 150,000 clones, roughly 84% recorded once. The germline CDR1 and CDR2 sequences are SGHAT and FQNNGV. Losses at the gene ends were 4 bases for V and 5 bases for J; bases not matched to a gene: 12. The CDR3 loop spans 17 amino acids. The sample comes from a study of blood T cell repertoires in COVID-19. The source of this sequence is a man in his sixties who had recovered from COVID-19. The V and J genes are TRBV11-2 and TRBJ1-3; 9 bases line up with TRBD1. The source material was PBMCs or T cells enriched from blood (not recorded which). The CDR3 loop reads CASSSPVNRGLRNTIYF. The CDR3 nucleotides are TGTGCCAGCAGCTCACCAGTTAACAGGGGGCTTAGAAACACCATATATTTT.